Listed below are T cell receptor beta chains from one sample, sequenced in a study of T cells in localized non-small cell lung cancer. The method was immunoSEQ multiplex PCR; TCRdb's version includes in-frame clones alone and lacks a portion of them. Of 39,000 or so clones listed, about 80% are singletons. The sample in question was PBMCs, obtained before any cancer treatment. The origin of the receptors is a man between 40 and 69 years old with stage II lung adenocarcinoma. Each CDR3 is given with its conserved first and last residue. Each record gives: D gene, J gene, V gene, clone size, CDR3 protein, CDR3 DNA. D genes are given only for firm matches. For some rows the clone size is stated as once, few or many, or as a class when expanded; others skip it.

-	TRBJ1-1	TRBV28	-	CASSESWGNTEAFF	TGTGCCAGCAGTGAATCTTGGGGGAACACTGAAGCTTTCTTT
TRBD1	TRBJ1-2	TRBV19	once	CASHSSTGAGGYTF	TGTGCCAGTCACTCCTCGACAGGGGCGGGCGGCTACACCTTC
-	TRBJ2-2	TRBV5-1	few	CASSLDRANTGELFF	TGCGCCAGCAGCTTGGACAGGGCGAACACCGGGGAGCTGTTTTTT
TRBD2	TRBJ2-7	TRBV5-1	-	CASTQTSGNYEQYF	TGCGCCAGCACCCAGACTAGCGGGAATTACGAGCAGTACTTC
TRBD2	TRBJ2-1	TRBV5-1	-	CASSWDPSGGGNEQFF	TGCGCCAGCAGCTGGGATCCTAGCGGGGGGGGCAATGAGCAGTTCTTC
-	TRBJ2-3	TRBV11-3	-	CASSPGQLPTDTQYF	TGTGCCAGCAGTCCAGGACAGCTTCCCACAGATACGCAGTATTTT
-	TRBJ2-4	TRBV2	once	CASREGAGYIQYF	TGTGCTTCCCGGGAGGGGGCAGGTTACATTCAGTACTTC
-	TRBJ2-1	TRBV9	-	CASSVGQLDTDEQFF	TGTGCCAGCAGCGTAGGGCAGCTCGACACGGATGAGCAGTTCTTC
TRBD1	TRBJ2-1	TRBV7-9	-	CASSPTGGAGGEQFF	TGTGCCAGCAGCCCGACAGGGGGCGCGGGGGGTGAGCAGTTCTTC
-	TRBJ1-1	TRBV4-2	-	CASSPTRPNTEAFF	TGTGCCAGCAGCCCGACACGGCCGAACACTGAAGCTTTCTTT
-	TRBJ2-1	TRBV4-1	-	CASSQGTVVREQFF	TGCGCCAGCAGCCAAGGCACGGTGGTGCGGGAGCAGTTCTTC
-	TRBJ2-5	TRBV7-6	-	CASSSVGGETQYF	TGTGCCAGCAGCTCCGTCGGGGGAGAGACCCAGTACTTC
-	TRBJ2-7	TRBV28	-	CASSPGGYEQYF	TGTGCCAGCAGCCCTGGGGGGTACGAGCAGTACTTC
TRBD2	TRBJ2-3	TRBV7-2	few	CASSLGGVAGGFDTQYF	TGTGCCAGCAGCTTAGGGGGCGTGGCGGGAGGGTTCGATACGCAGTATTTT
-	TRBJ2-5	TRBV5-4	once	CASSLAVQETQYF	TGTGCCAGCAGCTTGGCAGTCCAAGAGACCCAGTACTTC
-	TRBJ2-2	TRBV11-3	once	CASSRLTDTNTGELFF	TGTGCCAGCAGCCGCCTAACAGATACGAACACCGGGGAGCTGTTTTTT